These 8 T cell receptor beta chains share one sample of origin, sequenced in a study of T cell changes during pregnancy in multiple sclerosis. The data were produced by immunoSEQ multiplex PCR, yet TCRdb's version contains in-frame clones alone and is incomplete. In the table there are just under 50,000 clones, roughly nine tenths of which are singletons. Sequenced material: CD8+ T cells from peripheral blood mononuclear cells, taken after pregnancy. The receptors were sampled from a female donor with multiple sclerosis, enrolled in a pregnancy study.

The sample holds one count of this clone. The chain joins TRBV5-6 to TRBJ2-2, with 12 bases that match TRBD2. The trim removed 0 bases at V and 7 bases at J, leaving 4 bases unmatched. The CDR3 extends over 16 amino acids. Germline assignment: CDR1 SGHDT and CDR2 YYEEEE. CDR3 coding DNA: TGTGCCAGCAGCTTGGTACTAGCGGGGGGAATCGGGGAGCTGTTTTTT. Its translation is CASSLVLAGGIGELFF.

The sample holds a few counts of this clone. The chain employs TRBV7-3 and TRBJ1-1; D is uncertain. The CDR3 length is 13 residues. The germline V gene encodes CDR1 SGHTA and CDR2 FQGTGA. V was cut by 4 bases and J by 3 bases, with 9 bases left in between. The CDR3 nucleotides read TGTGCCAGCAGCTCCGCAGCGCACACTGAAGCTTTCTTT. Its protein product is CASSSAAHTEAFF. The complete variable domain, with remaining parts taken from reference TRBV7-3 and TRBJ1-1, reads GAGVSQTPSNKVTEKGKYVELRCDPISGHTALYWYRQSLGQGPEFLIYFQGTGAADDSGLPNDRFFAVRPEGSVSTLKIQRTERGDSAVYLCASSSAAHTEAFFGQGTRLTVV.

V gene TRBV27 combines with J gene TRBJ2-1, with D maybe TRBD1 (6 bases). Germline V gives CDR1 MNHEY, CDR2 SMNVEV (reference sequence). This CDR3 is 12 amino acids long. V lost 2 bases to trimming and J lost 11 bases, with 10 bases between them. CDR3 loop: CASSLGTGKQFF. CDR3 nucleotide sequence: TGTGCCAGCAGTTTAGGAACAGGGAAGCAGTTCTTC.

V gene TRBV5-6 combines with J gene TRBJ2-2; 13 nucleotides agree with TRBD2. Looked up from germline, CDR1 is SGHDT and CDR2 is YYEEEE. V gave up 4 bases and J gave up 5 bases; unmatched junction bases: 5. This CDR3 has 16 amino acids. DNA of the CDR3: TGTGCCAGCAGCCTCTCGGGACTAGCGGGGACCGGGGAGCTGTTTTTT. Its protein product is CASSLSGLAGTGELFF.

The chain joins TRBV5-4 to TRBJ2-7; D possibly corresponds to TRBD1 (6 bases). The CDR3 spans 14 residues. V lost 1 base and J lost 5, with 13 bases in between. Germline values: CDR1 SGHNT, CDR2 YYREEE (reference sequence). CDR3 residues: CASSLSQGRDEQYF. The CDR3 bases are TGTGCCAGCAGCTTGTCGCAGGGGCGGGACGAGCAGTACTTC.

The chain carries TRBV10-3 and TRBJ2-7; D may be TRBD2 (5 bases). Deletions cut 6 bases from V and 0 bases from J, with 9 bases between. Per germline, CDR1 ENHRY and CDR2 SYGVKD. The CDR3 consists of 13 residues. The CDR3 sequence is CAIRWTGSYEQYF. CDR3 nucleotides: TGTGCCATCAGATGGACTGGCTCCTACGAGCAGTACTTC.

This clone has a single count. J is TRBJ2-7 and V is TRBV19; 8 bases line up with TRBD1. CDR1 LNHDA and CDR2 SQIVND come from the germline V gene (reference sequence). V trimming: 5 bases; J trimming: 0 bases; junction bases outside the gene matches: 6. The CDR3 extends over 15 amino acids. CDR3 bases: TGTGCCAGTAGTCCGGGACAGGATGGCTCCTACGAGCAGTACTTC. It codes for CASSPGQDGSYEQYF. The whole variable domain, remainder taken from reference TRBV19 and TRBJ2-7, is DGGITQSPKYLFRKEGQNVTLSCEQNLNHDAMYWYRQDPGQGLRLIYYSQIVNDFQKGDIAEGYSVSREKKESFPLTVTSAQKNPTAFYLCASSPGQDGSYEQYFGPGTRLTVT.

The V and J genes are TRBV10-3 and TRBJ1-1; D is possibly TRBD1 (5 bases). Trimming took 6 bases from V and 1 from J, leaving 9 bases between them. The germline V gene has CDR1 ENHRY and CDR2 SYGVKD. CDR3 length: 13 residues. The CDR3 DNA reads TGTGCCATCAGCAGTACAGGGAACACTGAAGCTTTCTTT. This gives the protein CAISSTGNTEAFF.